Shown below are 7 T cell receptor beta chains from a single sample sequenced in a study of CD8+CD57+ T cells in acquired aplastic anemia. Using genomic DNA as the template, TCR beta VDJ and CDR3 profiling was carried out. TCRdb independently ran MiXCR on the reads; one entry per CDR3 protein. Of some 410,000 distinct CDR3 sequences in the sample, just under 70% are singletons; the top ten hold 3.5% to 4.5%. The specimen sequenced was sorted CD4+, CD8+, or CD8+CD57+ T cells (not recorded which) from PBMCs. The receptors derive from a human donor in good health, serving as a control.

This chain links TRBV20-1 with TRBJ2-1; 11 nucleotides line up with TRBD2. The CDR3 has 14 residues. CDR1 and CDR2 from the germline V gene are DFQATT and SNEGSKA (reference sequence). The junction had 10 bases not matched to a gene; V was cut back by 8 bases and J by 7 bases. CDR3 coding DNA: TGCAGTTCTAAAGGGGCTAGCGGGGGGAATGAGCAGTTCTTC. Translation gives CSSKGASGGNEQFF.

The chain links TRBV27 to TRBJ1-4; 9 positions match TRBD1. The CDR3 contains 15 residues. Germline lookup yields CDR1 MNHEY and CDR2 SMNVEV (reference sequence). Unmatched junction bases numbered 8, after V lost 5 bases and J lost 7 bases. The CDR3 bases are TGTGCCAGCAGTGCACTACCGGGACAGGGTGAAAAACTGTTTTTT. Protein: CASSALPGQGEKLFF.

This clonotype was recorded many times. V is TRBV12-3 or TRBV12-4 and J is TRBJ2-1; 9 nucleotides match TRBD2. The V segment lost 5 bases and the J segment 5 bases; nucleotides outside the gene matches: 13. The length of the CDR3 is 17 residues. In DNA form, the CDR3 reads TGTGCCAGCAGTCCCCACCGCAGCGGGGGGTCGCACAATGAGCAGTTCTTC. Amino acid sequence: CASSPHRSGGSHNEQFF.

In the case of this clonotype: The junction differs from germline at one of its ends, possibly a read error. The V gene is TRBV15, the J gene TRBJ1-6, with D unclear. From germline, CDR1 is LNHNV and CDR2 YYDKDF (reference sequence). This CDR3 comprises 13 residues. CDR3 amino acids: CQPLPGLLSPLHF. The CDR3 bases are TGCCAGCCGCTCCCAGGCCTCCTTTCACCCCTCCACTTT.

This clonotype was seen once. Here the CDR3 omits its conserved ending phenylalanine or tryptophan, so a read error is the likely source. The limits of the CDR3 on the DNA are not certain, so only TCRdb's listed CDR3 is given. The chain is built from TRBV5-5 and TRBJ2-2. The CDR3 contains 15 residues when both ends are counted. Looked up from germline, CDR1 is SGHKS and CDR2 is YYEKEE (reference sequence). CDR3 protein: CASSLRTVTGGLFFC.

The J gene is TRBJ2-7, the V gene TRBV15; D gene ambiguous. CDR1 is LNHNV and CDR2 is YYDKDF in the germline V gene (reference sequence). V was trimmed by 3 bases and J by 4 bases, leaving 10 bases between them. The CDR3 runs to 13 residues. The CDR3: CATSSTTPYEQYF. The CDR3 DNA follows: TGTGCCACCAGCAGTACGACACCTTACGAGCAGTACTTC.

V gene TRBV7-9 combines with J gene TRBJ1-6; tentatively, D is TRBD1 (5 bases). The V and J ends lost 5 bases and 19 bases respectively, with 24 bases between them. The CDR3 sequence is 14 residues long. CDR1 and CDR2 (germline): SEHNR, FQNEAQ (reference sequence). CDR3 amino acids: CASSPLGQGTGQHF. CDR3 coding DNA: TGTGCCAGCAGCCCACTAGGGCAGGGCACCGGCCAGCACTTT. Based on the CDR3 plus reference TRBV7-9 and TRBJ1-6, the full variable domain is DTGVSQNPRHKITKRGQNVTFRCDPISEHNRLYWYRQTLGQGPEFLTYFQNEAQLEKSRLLSDRFSAERPKGSFSTLEIQRTEQGDSAMYLCASSPLGQGTGQHFGNGTRLTVT.